The 25 T cell receptor beta chains below were found in one sample sequenced in a study of blood T cell repertoires in COVID-19. TCRdb keeps only in-frame clones here, not all; method: immunoSEQ multiplex PCR. The table lists over 250,000 clones, about nine tenths of them singletons, with under 3.5% in the top ten. The sample consisted of PBMCs or T cells enriched from blood (not recorded which). Every receptor here comes from a woman aged 50 to 65 who had recovered from COVID-19.

The chain uses TRBV7-2 and TRBJ2-1; TRBD2 agrees at 7 bases. V shed 8 bases, J shed 0 bases, and the junction held 10 bases outside the gene matches. The CDR3 has 16 amino acids. Germline CDR1 is SGHTA and CDR2 is FQGNSA. The CDR3 bases are TGTGCCAGCTTTCCCGGGGGGACTCGCTCCTACAATGAGCAGTTCTTC. Translation: CASFPGGTRSYNEQFF.

The genes are TRBV3-1 (or the pseudogene TRBV3-2) and TRBJ1-6; D ambiguous. Trimming removed 1 base at V and 4 bases at J, with 8 bases between. The CDR3 consists of 15 residues. Germline V gives CDR1 LGHDT, CDR2 YNNKEL (reference sequence). CDR3 nucleotide sequence: TGTGCCAGCAGCCAAGGTTTTTCTTATAATTCACCCCTCCACTTT. Residues: CASSQGFSYNSPLHF.

V gene TRBV4-2 combines with J gene TRBJ1-1; 8 positions agree with TRBD1. The CDR3 totals 13 residues. The germline V gene encodes CDR1 LGHNA and CDR2 YNFKEQ. The J segment lost 1 base and the V segment lost 6 bases, leaving 1 base of the junction unmatched. The CDR3 nucleotides read TGTGCCAGCAGGGGACAGGCGAACACTGAAGCTTTCTTT. Translating gives CASRGQANTEAFF.

This clone was seen once. This chain uses TRBV5-1 with TRBJ2-2, with 8 bases matching TRBD1. CDR3 size: 16 residues. Per germline, CDR1 SGHRS and CDR2 YFSETQ. The ends lost 3 bases at V and 4 bases at J; junction bases unmatched: 8. In nucleotides, the CDR3 is TGCGCCAGCAGCTCCCCGGGACAGGACCCCACCGGGGAGCTGTTTTTT. It codes for CASSSPGQDPTGELFF. Together with reference TRBV5-1 and TRBJ2-2, the CDR3 gives the full variable domain: KAGVTQTPRYLIKTRGQQVTLSCSPISGHRSVSWYQQTPGQGLQFLFEYFSETQRNKGNFPGRFSGRQFSNSRSEMNVSTLELGDSALYLCASSSPGQDPTGELFFGEGSRLTVL.

J is TRBJ2-2 and V is TRBV12-3 or TRBV12-4; perhaps TRBD1 as D (6 bases). The V end was cut by 10 bases, the J end by 4 bases, with 13 bases between. This CDR3 has 13 amino acids. Here the CDR3 reads CATHRDTTGELFF. CDR3 in DNA: TGTGCCACACACCGGGACACCACCGGGGAGCTGTTTTTT.

V is TRBV4-3 and J is TRBJ2-6; 9 bases agree with TRBD1. Germline assignment: CDR1 LGHNA and CDR2 YSLEER. The ends lost 0 bases at V and 2 bases at J; junction bases unmatched: 14. There are 21 residues in the CDR3. The DNA for the CDR3 is TGCGCCAGCAGCCAAGATTGGTTCCCTGACAGGGGGTTGGCTGGGGCCAACGTCCTGACTTTC. Its protein product is CASSQDWFPDRGLAGANVLTF.

Concerning this clone: The same CDR3 arises from other DNA sequences in this sample as well. V and J are TRBV23-1 and TRBJ1-2, with a possible D match to TRBD1 (5 bases). TRBV23-1 is recorded as an ORF, its role being uncertain. The CDR3 covers 16 residues. Trimming pared 3 bases from V and 6 bases from J, leaving 20 bases between. CDR3 sequence reads: CASSHCISQGENGYTF. In DNA form, the CDR3 reads TGCGCCAGCAGTCATTGTATTAGCCAGGGTGAGAATGGCTACACCTTC.

The V and J genes are TRBV24-1 and TRBJ2-7, with 8 bases matching TRBD2. Germline V lookup: CDR1 KGHDR, CDR2 SFDVKD. This CDR3 region has 15 residues. Trimming at V came to 3 bases and at J to 5 bases, leaving 8 bases not matched to a gene. The CDR3 DNA sequence: TGTGCCACCAGTGATCCGAGCGGGAGCGCCCACGAGCAGTACTTC. Translating it yields CATSDPSGSAHEQYF.

This clone has a handful of counts. This sample includes further DNA sequences coding for the same CDR3. The chain employs TRBV6-5 and TRBJ1-1, with D possibly matching TRBD1 (6 bases). Per germline, CDR1 MNHEY and CDR2 SVGAGI. The V and J ends lost 6 bases and 5 bases respectively, with 13 bases between them. The CDR3 loop spans 13 amino acids. The CDR3 sequence: CASSKQGNTEAFF. In nucleotides, the CDR3 is TGTGCCAGCAGCAAACAGGGAAATACTGAAGCTTTCTTT.

V and J are TRBV7-3 and TRBJ2-5; weak D call: TRBD2 (6 bases). The V end was cut by 5 bases, the J end by 2 bases, with 21 bases between. Germline loops: CDR1 SGHTA, CDR2 FQGTGA. The length of the CDR3 is 17 residues. CDR3 loop: CASSQGLGRGGQETQYF. CDR3 DNA sequence: TGTGCCAGCAGCCAAGGGTTAGGGCGGGGCGGACAAGAGACCCAGTACTTC. Full variable domain (rest looked up from reference TRBV7-3 and TRBJ2-5): GAGVSQTPSNKVTEKGKYVELRCDPISGHTALYWYRQSLGQGPEFLIYFQGTGAADDSGLPNDRFFAVRPEGSVSTLKIQRTERGDSAVYLCASSQGLGRGGQETQYFGPGTRLLVL.

The rearrangement joins TRBV2 to TRBJ2-1, with D possibly matching TRBD2 (5 bases). V shed 1 base and J shed 7 bases, with 11 bases lying between them. Germline assignment: CDR1 SNHLY and CDR2 FYNNEI. The CDR3 runs 14 residues. CDR3 bases: TGTGCCAGCAGTGAAGGGACTCTAAGGAATGAGCAGTTCTTC. Encoded protein: CASSEGTLRNEQFF.

This rearrangement joins TRBV19 to TRBJ1-5, with 8 bases lining up with TRBD1. From germline, CDR1 is LNHDA and CDR2 SQIVND (reference sequence). The ends lost 6 bases at V and 4 bases at J; junction bases unmatched: 11. The CDR3 has 16 residues. The CDR3: CASSQKRRTGNQPQHF. CDR3 in DNA: TGTGCCAGTAGCCAAAAGAGAAGGACAGGGAATCAGCCCCAGCATTTT.

The chain couples TRBV14 to TRBJ2-2; no firm D call. The CDR3 spans 13 residues. The V gene lost 2 bases and the J gene lost 4 bases, with 5 bases spanning the gap. Per germline, CDR1 SGHDN and CDR2 FVKESK. CDR3 DNA: TGTGCCAGCAGCCAAATCCTCACCGGGGAGCTGTTTTTT. Its translation is CASSQILTGELFF.

V gene TRBV7-8 combines with J gene TRBJ1-3; possible D gene TRBD1, 5 bases. Germline loops: CDR1 SGHVS, CDR2 FQNEAQ. The CDR3 has 15 residues. The V end lost 5 bases, the J end lost 3 bases, and 14 bases lay between the germline ends. CDR3: CASSPVAGYGNTIYF. CDR3 sequence (DNA): TGTGCCAGCAGCCCGGTAGCAGGGTATGGAAACACCATATATTTT.

This clone was picked up one time. The chain uses TRBV7-2 and TRBJ2-7; 7 nucleotides align to TRBD2. V lost 0 bases to trimming and J lost 6 bases; unmatched junction nucleotides: 8. The V gene's germline CDR1 is SGHTA and CDR2 FQGNSA. The CDR3 is made up of 15 amino acids. For the CDR3, the DNA is TGTGCCAGCAGCTTAGCGGCTAGCGGTATGCTCGAGCAGTACTTC. Its translation: CASSLAASGMLEQYF.

The V call is TRBV27, the J call TRBJ1-1; TRBD1 aligns across 8 bases. V lost 4 bases and J lost 7; bases outside the gene matches: 14. This CDR3 has 16 residues. Germline values: CDR1 MNHEY, CDR2 SMNVEV (reference sequence). CDR3 loop: CASSSSDRVRTGEAFF. The CDR3 nucleotides read TGTGCCAGCAGTTCCTCGGACAGGGTACGGACGGGTGAAGCTTTCTTT.

The chain has TRBV3-1 (or the pseudogene TRBV3-2) and TRBJ2-1, with a possible D match to TRBD2 (6 bases). CDR1 is LGHDT, CDR2 YNNKEL, per germline (reference sequence). The CDR3 extends over 14 amino acids. V lost 7 bases and J 12 bases, leaving 22 bases between the germline ends. In nucleotides, the CDR3 is TGTGCCAGCAACCCTGGGACTTCAACTGGCGGGCAGTTCTTC. Translated: CASNPGTSTGGQFF.

The chain uses TRBV9 and TRBJ1-6; no reliable D call. The CDR3 consists of 15 residues. The germline CDR1 and CDR2 sequences are SGDLS and YYNGEE. V shed 2 bases and J shed 5 bases, with 11 bases lying between them. The CDR3 is CASSVRGQNNSPLHF. CDR3 bases: TGTGCCAGCAGCGTCCGGGGTCAGAATAATTCACCCCTCCACTTT.

This clone was observed a handful of times. The gene calls are TRBV30 and TRBJ2-7; a weak D match, TRBD2 (5 bases). The germline gives CDR1 GTSNPN, CDR2 SVGIG (reference sequence). The V and J ends lost 0 bases and 2 bases respectively, with 11 bases between them. This CDR3 is built from 14 residues. For the CDR3, the DNA is TGTGCCTGGAGTGTGGGGAGTTCCCCCTACGAGCAGTACTTC. Translation gives CAWSVGSSPYEQYF.

This chain uses TRBV4-3 with TRBJ1-2, with 7 nucleotides matching TRBD1. CDR1 is LGHNA and CDR2 is YSLEER in the germline V gene. The CDR3 runs 15 residues. V was clipped by 4 bases and J by 8 bases; unmatched bases: 13. DNA for the CDR3: TGCGCCAGCAGCCTAACTCCGGGACAGATAAGGGGCTACACCTTC. Translation gives CASSLTPGQIRGYTF.

The chain is built from TRBV11-1 and TRBJ1-1, with no clear D. Germline CDR1 SGHAT, CDR2 FQDESV (reference sequence). V was clipped by 4 bases and J by 4 bases, with 10 bases between them. The CDR3 totals 13 residues. CDR3 region: CASSSDSGTEAFF. The CDR3 nucleotides read TGTGCCAGCAGCTCTGACTCGGGCACTGAAGCTTTCTTT.

The DNA of the CDR3 is TGCGCCAGCTCCAGGACAGGGACCACTGAAGCTTTCTTT. It encodes CASSRTGTTEAFF. This chain links TRBV5-1 with TRBJ1-1; 8 bases agree with TRBD1. This CDR3 contains 13 residues. The V gene's germline CDR1 is SGHRS and CDR2 YFSETQ. Losses at the gene ends were 7 bases for V and 4 bases for J; bases not matched to a gene: 6.

The chain combines TRBV5-6 with TRBJ1-4; D may be TRBD1 (5 bases). The CDR3 has 15 residues. Trimming removed 0 bases from V and 7 bases from J, with 13 bases in between. Germline CDR1 reads SGHDT; CDR2 reads YYEEEE. The CDR3 region is CASSLADSRGEKLFF. CDR3 sequence (DNA): TGTGCCAGCAGCTTGGCCGACTCTAGGGGTGAAAAACTGTTTTTT.

V is TRBV5-4 and J is TRBJ1-1, with D perhaps matching TRBD1 (6 bases). There are 15 residues in the CDR3. The germline V gene has CDR1 SGHNT and CDR2 YYREEE (reference sequence). V lost 3 bases, J lost 4 bases, and 16 bases lay in between. The CDR3 reads CASSYLITGSTEAFF. CDR3 bases: TGTGCCAGCAGCTACTTAATTACAGGGTCCACTGAAGCTTTCTTT.

Concerning this clone itself: Its ends do not fully match the called genes, so a read error is possible. J is TRBJ1-2 and V is TRBV20-1, with 8 bases fitting TRBD1. Germline V gives CDR1 DFQATT, CDR2 SNEGSKA (reference sequence). CDR3 length: 9 amino acids. CDR3 in DNA: TGCAGTGCTATGGGACAGGCCGCTTTC. Protein sequence: CSAMGQAAF.